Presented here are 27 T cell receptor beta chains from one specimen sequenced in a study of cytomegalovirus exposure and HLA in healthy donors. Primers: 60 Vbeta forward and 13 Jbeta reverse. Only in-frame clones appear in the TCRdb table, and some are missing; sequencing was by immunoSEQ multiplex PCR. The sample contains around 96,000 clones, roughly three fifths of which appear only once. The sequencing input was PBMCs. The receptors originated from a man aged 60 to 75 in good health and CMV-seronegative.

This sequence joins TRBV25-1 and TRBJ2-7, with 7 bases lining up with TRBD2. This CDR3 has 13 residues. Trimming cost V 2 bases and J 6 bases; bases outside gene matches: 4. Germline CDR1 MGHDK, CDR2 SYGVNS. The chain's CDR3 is CASSERWEGEQYF. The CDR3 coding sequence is TGTGCCAGCAGTGAACGATGGGAGGGCGAGCAGTACTTC.

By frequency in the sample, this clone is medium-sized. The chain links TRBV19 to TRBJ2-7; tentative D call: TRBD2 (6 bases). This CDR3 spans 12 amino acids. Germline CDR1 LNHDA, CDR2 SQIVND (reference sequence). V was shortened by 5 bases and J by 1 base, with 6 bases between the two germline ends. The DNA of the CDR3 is TGTGCCAGTAGTCGGGGGTCCTACGAGCAGTACTTC. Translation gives CASSRGSYEQYF.

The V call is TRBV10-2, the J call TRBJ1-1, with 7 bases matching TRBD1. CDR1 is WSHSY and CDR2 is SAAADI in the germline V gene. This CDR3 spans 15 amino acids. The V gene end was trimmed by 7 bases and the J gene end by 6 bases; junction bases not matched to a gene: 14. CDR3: CASTNLQGGLSEAFF. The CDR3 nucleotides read TGCGCCAGCACCAACCTCCAGGGGGGTTTGTCTGAAGCTTTCTTT.

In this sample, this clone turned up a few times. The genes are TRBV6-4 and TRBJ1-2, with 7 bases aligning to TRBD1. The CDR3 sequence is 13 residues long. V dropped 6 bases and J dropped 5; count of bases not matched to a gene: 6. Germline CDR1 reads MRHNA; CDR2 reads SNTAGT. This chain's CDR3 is CASSRDSKYGYTF. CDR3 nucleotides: TGTGCCAGCAGCCGGGACAGCAAATATGGCTACACCTTC.

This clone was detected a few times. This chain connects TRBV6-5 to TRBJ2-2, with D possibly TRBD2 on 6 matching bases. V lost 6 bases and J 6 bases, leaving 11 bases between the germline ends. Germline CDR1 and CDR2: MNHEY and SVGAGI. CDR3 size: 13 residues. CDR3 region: CASSGRESGELFF. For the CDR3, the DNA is TGTGCCAGCAGCGGACGGGAGTCCGGGGAGCTGTTTTTT.

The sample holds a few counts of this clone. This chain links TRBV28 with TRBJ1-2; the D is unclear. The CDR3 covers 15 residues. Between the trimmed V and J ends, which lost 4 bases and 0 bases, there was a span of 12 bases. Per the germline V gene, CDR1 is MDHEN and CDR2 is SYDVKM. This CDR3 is CASSSNTDSNYGYTF. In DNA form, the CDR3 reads TGTGCCAGCAGTTCGAACACAGATTCTAACTATGGCTACACCTTC.

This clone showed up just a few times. In DNA form, the CDR3 reads TGTGCCAGCAGTTTATGGACAGGGGGATCTGAGACCCAGTACTTC. It yields the protein CASSLWTGGSETQYF. The gene calls are TRBV27 and TRBJ2-5, with 10 bases fitting TRBD1. Trimming at V came to 1 base and at J to 5 bases, leaving 4 bases not matched to a gene. Germline CDR1 MNHEY, CDR2 SMNVEV (reference sequence). There are 15 residues in the CDR3.

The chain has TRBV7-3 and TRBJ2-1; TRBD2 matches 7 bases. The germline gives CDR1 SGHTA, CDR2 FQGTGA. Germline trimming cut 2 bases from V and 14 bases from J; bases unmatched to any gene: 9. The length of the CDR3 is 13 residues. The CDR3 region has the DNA TGTGCCAGCAGCTTAGGCGAGGGCGCGGGGGAGTTCTTC. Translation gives CASSLGEGAGEFF.

In DNA form, the CDR3 reads TGCAGCGTTTCCAGGGGTGAGAGTGAAGCTTTCTTT. Residues: CSVSRGESEAFF. V and J are TRBV29-1 and TRBJ1-1; possibly TRBD1 for D (6 bases). Germline V CDR1 and CDR2: SQVTM, ANQGSEA. Trimming pared 5 bases from V and 7 bases from J, leaving 14 bases between. The CDR3 covers 12 residues.

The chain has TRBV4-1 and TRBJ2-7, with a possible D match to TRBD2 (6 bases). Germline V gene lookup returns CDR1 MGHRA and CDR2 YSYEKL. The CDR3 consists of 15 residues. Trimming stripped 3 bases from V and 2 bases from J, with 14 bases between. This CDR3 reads CASSQTGLTPYEQYF. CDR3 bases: TGCGCCAGCAGCCAGACGGGACTTACCCCCTACGAGCAGTACTTC.

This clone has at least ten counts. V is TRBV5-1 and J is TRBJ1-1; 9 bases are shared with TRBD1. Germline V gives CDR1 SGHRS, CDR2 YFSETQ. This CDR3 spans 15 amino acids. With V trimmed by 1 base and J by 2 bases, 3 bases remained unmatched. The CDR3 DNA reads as TGCGCCAGCAGCTTGACAGGGGGCTACAACACTGAAGCTTTCTTT. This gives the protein CASSLTGGYNTEAFF.

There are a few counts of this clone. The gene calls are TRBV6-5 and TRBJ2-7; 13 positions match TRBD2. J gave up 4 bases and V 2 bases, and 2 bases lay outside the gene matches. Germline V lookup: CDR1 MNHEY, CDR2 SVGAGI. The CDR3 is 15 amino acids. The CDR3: CASSYRGLAGYEQYF. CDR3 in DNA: TGTGCCAGCAGTTACCGGGGACTAGCGGGATACGAGCAGTACTTC.

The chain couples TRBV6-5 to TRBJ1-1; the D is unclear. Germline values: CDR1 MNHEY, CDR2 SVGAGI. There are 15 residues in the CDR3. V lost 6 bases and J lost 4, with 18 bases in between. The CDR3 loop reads CASSQIPAVGTEAFF. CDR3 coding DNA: TGTGCCAGCAGCCAGATTCCCGCGGTAGGCACTGAAGCTTTCTTT.

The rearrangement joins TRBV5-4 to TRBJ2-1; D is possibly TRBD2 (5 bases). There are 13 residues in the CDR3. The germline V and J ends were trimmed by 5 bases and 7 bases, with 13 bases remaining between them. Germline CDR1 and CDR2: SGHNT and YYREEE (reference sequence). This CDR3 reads CASRQLDANEQFF. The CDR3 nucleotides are TGTGCCAGCAGGCAACTAGACGCGAATGAGCAGTTCTTC.

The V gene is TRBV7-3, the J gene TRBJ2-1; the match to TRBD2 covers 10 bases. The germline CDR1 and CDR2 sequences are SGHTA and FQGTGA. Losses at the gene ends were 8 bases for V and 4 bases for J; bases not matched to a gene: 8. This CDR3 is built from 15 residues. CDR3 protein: CASAITSGIYNEQFF. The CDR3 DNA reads TGTGCCAGCGCCATAACTAGCGGGATATACAATGAGCAGTTCTTC. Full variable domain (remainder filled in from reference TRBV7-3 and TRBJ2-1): GAGVSQTPSNKVTEKGKYVELRCDPISGHTALYWYRQSLGQGPEFLIYFQGTGAADDSGLPNDRFFAVRPEGSVSTLKIQRTERGDSAVYLCASAITSGIYNEQFFGPGTRLTVL.

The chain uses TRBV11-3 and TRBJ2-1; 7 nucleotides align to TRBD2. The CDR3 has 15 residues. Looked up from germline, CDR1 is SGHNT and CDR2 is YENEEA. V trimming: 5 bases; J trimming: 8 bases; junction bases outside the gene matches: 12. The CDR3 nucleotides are TGTGCCAGCAGCGAGGCGGGAGTAATCTGGGATGAGCAGTTCTTC. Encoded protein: CASSEAGVIWDEQFF.

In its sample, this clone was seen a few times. CDR3 bases: TGTGCCAGCAGCCAGCAGGGGCCAAGCACCGGGGAGCTGTTTTTT. Its protein product is CASSQQGPSTGELFF. V and J are TRBV14 and TRBJ2-2; weak D call: TRBD1 (6 bases). This CDR3 is 15 amino acids long. The V end lost 3 bases, the J end lost 4 bases, and 12 bases lay between the germline ends. CDR1 and CDR2 from the germline V gene are SGHDN and FVKESK.

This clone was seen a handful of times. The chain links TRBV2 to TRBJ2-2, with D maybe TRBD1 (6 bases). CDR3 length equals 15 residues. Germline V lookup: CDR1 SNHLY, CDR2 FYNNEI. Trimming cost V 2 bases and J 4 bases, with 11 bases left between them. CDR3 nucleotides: TGTGCCAGCAGTGAAACAGGGTTGGGCACCGGGGAGCTGTTTTTT. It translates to CASSETGLGTGELFF.

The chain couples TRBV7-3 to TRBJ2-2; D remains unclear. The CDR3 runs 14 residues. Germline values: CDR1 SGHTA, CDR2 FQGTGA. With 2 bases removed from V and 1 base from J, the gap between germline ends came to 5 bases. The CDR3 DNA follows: TGTGCCAGCAGCTTATTCAGGAACACCGGGGAGCTGTTTTTT. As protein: CASSLFRNTGELFF.

This chain's CDR3 is CASSLSDRASYEQYF. The CDR3, as DNA: TGTGCCAGCAGTTTATCCGACAGAGCCTCCTACGAGCAGTACTTC. The chain combines TRBV28 with TRBJ2-7, with D maybe TRBD1 (5 bases). The CDR3 consists of 15 residues. Germline V lookup: CDR1 MDHEN, CDR2 SYDVKM. V lost 1 base and J lost 0, with 10 bases in between.

This CDR3 is CASSPGQGAYYEQYF. The CDR3 DNA follows: TGTGCCAGCTCCCCGGGACAGGGGGCCTACTACGAGCAGTACTTC. This chain uses TRBV18 with TRBJ2-7; 12 bases are a match to TRBD1. The CDR3 covers 15 residues. The junction had 6 bases not matched to a gene; V was cut back by 6 bases and J by 3 bases. Germline V CDR1 and CDR2: KGHSH, LQKENI.

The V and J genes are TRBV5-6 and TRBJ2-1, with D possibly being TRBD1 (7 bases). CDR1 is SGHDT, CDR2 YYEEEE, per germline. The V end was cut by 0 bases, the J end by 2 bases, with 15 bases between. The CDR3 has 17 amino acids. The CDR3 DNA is TGTGCCAGCAGCTTGGATTATGGCGGGACAGCCTACAATGAGCAGTTCTTC. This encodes CASSLDYGGTAYNEQFF.

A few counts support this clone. This CDR3 is CASSLGLAGAQTGELFF. The CDR3 nucleotides are TGTGCCAGCAGCTTAGGTCTAGCGGGAGCTCAGACCGGGGAGCTGTTTTTT. This chain uses TRBV11-3 with TRBJ2-2; 10 positions match TRBD2. From germline, CDR1 is SGHNT and CDR2 YENEEA. The trim removed 1 base at V and 5 bases at J, leaving 7 bases unmatched. This CDR3 is built from 17 residues.

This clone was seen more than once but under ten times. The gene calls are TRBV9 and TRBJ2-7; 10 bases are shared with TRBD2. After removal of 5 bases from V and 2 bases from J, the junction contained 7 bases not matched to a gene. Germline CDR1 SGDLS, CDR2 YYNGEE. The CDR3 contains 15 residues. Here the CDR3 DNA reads TGTGCCAGCAGTCCGGGACTAGCGCGCCCCTACGAGCAGTACTTC. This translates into CASSPGLARPYEQYF.

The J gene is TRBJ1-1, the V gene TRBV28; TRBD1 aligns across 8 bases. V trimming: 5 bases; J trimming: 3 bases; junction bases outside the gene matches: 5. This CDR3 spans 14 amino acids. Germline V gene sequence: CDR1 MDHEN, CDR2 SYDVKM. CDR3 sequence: CASSPQGAYTEAFF. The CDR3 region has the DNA TGTGCCAGCAGTCCTCAGGGGGCATACACTGAAGCTTTCTTT.

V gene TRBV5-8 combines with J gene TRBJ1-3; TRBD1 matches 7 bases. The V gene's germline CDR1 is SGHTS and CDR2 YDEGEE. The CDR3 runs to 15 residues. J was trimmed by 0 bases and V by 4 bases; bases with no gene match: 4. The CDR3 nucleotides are TGTGCCAGCAGCCCCGGACAGGTCTCTGGAAACACCATATATTTT. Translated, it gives CASSPGQVSGNTIYF.

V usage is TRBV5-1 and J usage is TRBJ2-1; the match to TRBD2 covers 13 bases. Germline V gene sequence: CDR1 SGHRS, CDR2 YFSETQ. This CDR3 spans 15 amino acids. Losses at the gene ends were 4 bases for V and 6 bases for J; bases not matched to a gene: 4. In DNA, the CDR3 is TGCGCCAGCAGCCCGGGACTAGCGGGATTCAATGAGCAGTTCTTC. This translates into CASSPGLAGFNEQFF.